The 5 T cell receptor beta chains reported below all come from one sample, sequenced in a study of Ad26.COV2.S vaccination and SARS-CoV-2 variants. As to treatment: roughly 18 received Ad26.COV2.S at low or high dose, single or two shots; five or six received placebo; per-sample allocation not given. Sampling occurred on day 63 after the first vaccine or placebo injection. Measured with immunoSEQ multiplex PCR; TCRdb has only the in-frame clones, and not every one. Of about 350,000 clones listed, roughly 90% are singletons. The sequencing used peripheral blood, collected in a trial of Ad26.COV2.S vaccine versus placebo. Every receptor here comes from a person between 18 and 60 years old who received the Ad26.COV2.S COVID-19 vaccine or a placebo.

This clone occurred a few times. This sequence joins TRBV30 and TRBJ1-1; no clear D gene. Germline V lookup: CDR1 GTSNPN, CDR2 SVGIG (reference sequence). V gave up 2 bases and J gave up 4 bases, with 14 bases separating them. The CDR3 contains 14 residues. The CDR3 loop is CAWSWSQISTEAFF. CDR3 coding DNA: TGTGCCTGGAGTTGGAGCCAGATTAGCACTGAAGCTTTCTTT.

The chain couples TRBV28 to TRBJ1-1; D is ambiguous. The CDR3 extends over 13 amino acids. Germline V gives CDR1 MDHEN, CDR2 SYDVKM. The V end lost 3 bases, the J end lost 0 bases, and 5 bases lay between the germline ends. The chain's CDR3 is CASSFPLNTEAFF. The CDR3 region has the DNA TGTGCCAGCAGTTTCCCGCTGAACACTGAAGCTTTCTTT.

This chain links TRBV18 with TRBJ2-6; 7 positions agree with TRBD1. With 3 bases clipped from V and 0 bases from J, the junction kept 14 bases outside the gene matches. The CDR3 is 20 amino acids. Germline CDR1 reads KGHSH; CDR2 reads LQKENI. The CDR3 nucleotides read TGTGCCAGCTCACCTGGGACAGAAACTCCCCTAGGCTCTGGGGCCAACGTCCTGACTTTC. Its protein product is CASSPGTETPLGSGANVLTF.

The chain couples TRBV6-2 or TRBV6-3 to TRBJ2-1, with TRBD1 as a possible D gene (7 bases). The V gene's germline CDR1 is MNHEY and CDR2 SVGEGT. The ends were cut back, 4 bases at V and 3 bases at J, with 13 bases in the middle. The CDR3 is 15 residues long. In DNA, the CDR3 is TGTGCCAGCAGTTTCGGGCAGGGGGGCTACAATGAGCAGTTCTTC. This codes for CASSFGQGGYNEQFF.

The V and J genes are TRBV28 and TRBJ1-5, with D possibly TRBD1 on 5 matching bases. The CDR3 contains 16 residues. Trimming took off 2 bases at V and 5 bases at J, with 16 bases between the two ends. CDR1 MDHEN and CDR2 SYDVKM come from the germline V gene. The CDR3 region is CASSLIGRDGDQPQHF. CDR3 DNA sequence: TGTGCCAGCAGTTTAATAGGCAGGGACGGGGATCAGCCCCAGCATTTT.